This TCR beta chain was sequenced in a study of blood T cells in healthy people across ages. V lost 8 bases, J lost 4 bases, and 23 bases lay in between. The CDR3 has 17 residues. Germline V gene sequence: CDR1 MDHEN, CDR2 SYDVKM. Each of the donors had roughly 9.1 milliliters of peripheral blood drawn into EDTA-treated Vacutainer tubes. Sample-barcoded 5' priming and a J-beta primer mix drove a second PCR of 7 to 11 cycles. TCRdb ran MiXCR on the 5' RACE reads and lists one entry per CDR3 protein. The sample yields around 900,000 distinct CDR3 sequences, 25% to 30% seen once. This receptor was taken from an elderly woman in good health. Sequencing was carried out using blood. The J gene is TRBJ1-4, the V gene TRBV28; the D gene is possibly TRBD1 (5 bases). The CDR3 reads CASCPDRPRGLNEKLFF. As DNA, the CDR3 is TGTGCCAGCTGCCCAGACAGACCTCGTGGGCTTAATGAAAAACTGTTTTTT.